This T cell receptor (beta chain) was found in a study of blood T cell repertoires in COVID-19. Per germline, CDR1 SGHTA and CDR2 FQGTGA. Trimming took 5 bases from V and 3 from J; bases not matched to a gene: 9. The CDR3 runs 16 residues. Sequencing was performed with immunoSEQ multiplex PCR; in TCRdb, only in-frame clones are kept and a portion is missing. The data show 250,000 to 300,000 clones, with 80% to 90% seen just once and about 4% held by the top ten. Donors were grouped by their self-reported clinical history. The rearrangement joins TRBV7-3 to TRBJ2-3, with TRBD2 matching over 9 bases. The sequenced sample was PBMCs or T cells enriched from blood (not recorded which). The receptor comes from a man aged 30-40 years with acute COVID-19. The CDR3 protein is CASSPHPGLATDTQYF. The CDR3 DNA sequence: TGTGCCAGCAGCCCGCACCCGGGACTAGCTACAGATACGCAGTATTTT.